This TCR beta chain was captured by sequencing in a study of pediatric ulcerative colitis. Study findings and constraints: Compared with controls, ulcerative colitis showed greater blood-rectum clone sharing.

Of note for this clone: Antigen specificity is unknown.

Trimming took 3 bases from V and 8 from J, leaving 13 bases between them. The CDR3 covers 13 residues. Germline V CDR1 and CDR2: LNHNV, YYDKDF (reference sequence). Controls had normal endoscopy and no IBD diagnosis within a year. TCRdb's copy holds only in-frame clones and misses some; the assay was immunoSEQ multiplex PCR. The sample lists tens of thousands of clones, more than 75% occurring once. The material sequenced was blood. The source of this sequence is a boy younger than 18 who was a control in a study of pediatric ulcerative colitis. V is TRBV15 and J is TRBJ1-2; D is perhaps TRBD1 (5 bases). The DNA for the CDR3 is TGTGCCACCAGCAGCGGGGGATTAGAAGGCTACACCTTC. This codes for CATSSGGLEGYTF. Combining the CDR3 with reference TRBV15 and TRBJ1-2 gives the whole variable domain DAMVIQNPRYQVTQFGKPVTLSCSQTLNHNVMYWYQQKSSQAPKLLFHYYDKDFNNEADTPDNFQSRRPNTSFCFLDIRSPGLGDTAMYLCATSSGGLEGYTFGSGTRLTVV.